These 19 T cell receptor beta chains were all obtained from the same sample, sequenced in a study of tumor and adjacent non-tumor tissue in lung cancer. RNA was extracted from bulk tissue without any cell sorting. Distant lung tissue was collected more than 3 cm away from the tumor edge. A modified ARM-PCR protocol with three rounds of nested PCR amplified TCRbeta. TCRdb reanalysed the multiplex PCR reads using MiXCR and keeps one entry per CDR3 protein. Among 44,000 or so distinct CDR3 sequences listed, roughly two thirds were seen once. The sequenced material came from distant non-tumor lung tissue. These receptors were obtained from a woman in her 40s with non-small cell lung cancer.

Comment on this clonotype: It is likely a read error, because the conserved phenylalanine at the end of the CDR3 is missing. This chain uses TRBV29-1 with TRBJ1-1; 9 bases line up with TRBD1. The CDR3 is 13 residues long. CDR1 SQVTM and CDR2 ANQGSEA come from the germline V gene. CDR3 in DNA: TGCCGCCCTTCAGACAGGGGGTCTACTGAAGCTTTCTCT. It specifies CRPSDRGSTEAFS.

A remark on this clonotype: No conserved phenylalanine or tryptophan ends this CDR3, so it is likely a read error. The chain is built from TRBV29-1 and TRBJ2-3; a possible D gene is TRBD2 (6 bases). Looked up from germline, CDR1 is SQVTM and CDR2 is ANQGSEA. The CDR3 has 15 residues. The CDR3 nucleotides are TGCAGCCCATCTCTCCGGGAGAGGGGCACCGATACGCAGTATTCT. Amino acid sequence: CSPSLRERGTDTQYS.

As for this clonotype: This may come from a read error, since a much larger clone is one base off. The gene calls are TRBV2 and TRBJ2-4; possibly TRBD1 for D (5 bases). Germline V gene lookup returns CDR1 SNHLY and CDR2 FYNNEI. The CDR3 contains 13 residues. V was pared by 8 bases and J by 6 bases, with 14 bases between. The CDR3 DNA is TGTGCCAGCGAAGGCCTAACAGGAAACATTCAGTACTTC. Protein product: CASEGLTGNIQYF. Drawing the rest from reference TRBV2 and TRBJ2-4, the complete variable domain is EPEVTQTPSHQVTQMGQEVILRCVPISNHLYFYWYRQILGQKVEFLVSFYNNEISEKSEIFDDQFSVERPDGSNFTLKIRSTKLEDSAMYFCASEGLTGNIQYFGAGTRLSVL.

The chain couples TRBV7-9 to TRBJ1-3; no definite D call. The germline V gene has CDR1 SEHNR and CDR2 FQNEAQ (reference sequence). The V gene lost 5 bases and the J gene lost 0 bases, with 20 bases spanning the gap. The length of the CDR3 is 18 residues. The CDR3 DNA sequence: TGTGCCAGCAGCCCCCAAGGTCGGACTCCTTACTCTGGAAACACCATATATTTT. Translation: CASSPQGRTPYSGNTIYF.

About this clonotype itself: Without the conserved terminal phenylalanine or tryptophan, this CDR3 likely stems from a read error. This chain uses TRBV6-1 with TRBJ1-1, with 10 bases matching TRBD1. This CDR3 spans 15 amino acids. Unmatched junction bases numbered 8, after V lost 10 bases and J lost 0 bases. CDR1 is MNHNS, CDR2 SASEGT, per germline. The chain's CDR3 is CANKRDRGMNTEAFI. DNA of the CDR3: TGTGCCAACAAGCGGGACAGGGGTATGAACACTGAAGCTTTCATT.

Remarks on this clonotype: One end of the junction fails to match germline, which may point to a read error. The chain recombines TRBV6-5 with TRBJ1-5; D is uncertain. The length of the CDR3 is 15 residues. The germline gives CDR1 MNHEY, CDR2 SVGAGI. CDR3 protein: CASSHSQYSNQSQHF. The CDR3 DNA reads TGTGCCAGCAGTCATAGCCAATATAGCAATCAGTCCCAGCATTTT.

This clonotype was recorded many times. V usage is TRBV2 and J usage is TRBJ1-2; D is unresolved. The V end was cut by 7 bases, the J end by 8 bases, with 17 bases between. This CDR3 spans 13 amino acids. Germline V lookup: CDR1 SNHLY, CDR2 FYNNEI. Here the CDR3 DNA reads TGTGCCAGCACACGAGGGAGAGACGGCGGCTACACCTTC. It encodes CASTRGRDGGYTF.

This clonotype was seen only once. The chain recombines TRBV6-6 with TRBJ2-3, with D perhaps TRBD2 (5 bases). Germline V CDR1 and CDR2: MNHNY, SVGAGI (reference sequence). This CDR3 comprises 15 residues. V was shortened by 6 bases and J by 3 bases, with 16 bases between the two germline ends. CDR3 nucleotide sequence: TGTGCCAGCAGCCGTGGACTGGGGAATACAGATACGCAGTATTTT. Translating it yields CASSRGLGNTDTQYF.

This clonotype has a single count. One end of the junction varies from germline; a read error may be responsible. The rearrangement links TRBV11-2 to TRBJ2-6; no definite D call. The CDR3 sequence is 18 residues long. In germline, CDR1 is SGHAT, CDR2 FQNNGV. CDR3 residues: CASSLGGLLAIGTNVLTF. The CDR3 DNA sequence: TGTGCCAGCAGCTTAGGAGGCCTGCTGGCAATTGGGACCAACGTCCTGACTTTC.

Relative to its sample, this clonotype is medium-sized. The chain couples TRBV11-1 to TRBJ2-1, with 8 bases that match TRBD1. This CDR3 is built from 16 residues. V shed 0 bases, J shed 5 bases, and the junction held 6 bases outside the gene matches. Germline values: CDR1 SGHAT, CDR2 FQDESV (reference sequence). CDR3: CASSLAGQARHNEQFF. In DNA, the CDR3 is TGTGCCAGCAGCTTAGCGGGACAGGCCCGTCACAATGAGCAGTTCTTC.

To note about this clonotype: Germline is not matched at one junction end, which may reflect a read error. V usage is TRBV11-2 and J usage is TRBJ2-5, with unresolved D. This CDR3 is built from 16 residues. The germline V gene encodes CDR1 SGHAT and CDR2 FQNNGV. CDR3: CASSFTNVGIGDTQYF. CDR3 sequence (DNA): TGTGCCAGTAGCTTCACAAACGTGGGGATCGGAGATACCCAGTACTTC.

In the case of this clonotype: A much larger clone lies one base from this, so it may be a read error. The V and J genes are TRBV20-1 and TRBJ2-1; 7 bases match TRBD1. The CDR3 contains 12 residues. Looked up from germline, CDR1 is DFQATT and CDR2 is SNEGSKA (reference sequence). V was clipped by 6 bases and J by 10 bases; unmatched bases: 9. The CDR3 loop is CSAPRTGKEQFF. As DNA, the CDR3 is TGCAGTGCGCCAAGGACAGGCAAAGAGCAGTTCTTC.

This clonotype was detected many times. The rearrangement uses TRBV25-1 and TRBJ2-3, with D possibly being TRBD2 (6 bases). The CDR3 length is 15 residues. Germline CDR1 is MGHDK and CDR2 is SYGVNS. Trimming pared 8 bases from V and 6 bases from J, leaving 21 bases between. The CDR3 sequence: CASGNRQGGSDTQYF. The CDR3 nucleotides read TGTGCCAGCGGGAACAGGCAGGGAGGATCGGATACGCAGTATTTT.

This sequence joins TRBV20-1 and TRBJ2-7, with D perhaps being TRBD1 or TRBD2 (5 bases each). V lost 4 bases to trimming and J lost 1 base, with 17 bases between them. This CDR3 spans 15 amino acids. Germline V gene data show CDR1 as DFQATT and CDR2 as SNEGSKA (reference sequence). CDR3 loop: CSAKGDWDGSYEQYF. CDR3 nucleotides: TGCAGTGCTAAAGGGGATTGGGACGGTTCCTACGAGCAGTACTTC.

V is TRBV10-1 and J is TRBJ2-1; 13 positions agree with TRBD2. The CDR3 has 15 amino acids. Looked up from germline, CDR1 is WNHNN and CDR2 is SYGVQD (reference sequence). The CDR3 region has the DNA TGCACGAGCAGTCTTGGACTAGCGGGAGATAATGAGCAGTTCTTC. Protein sequence: CTSSLGLAGDNEQFF.

In this sample, this clonotype turned up a few times. The conserved closing phenylalanine or tryptophan is absent in this CDR3, likely reflecting a read error. The J gene is TRBJ2-2, the V gene TRBV20-1; D gene ambiguous. The length of the CDR3 is 14 residues. Trimming pared 0 bases from V and 7 bases from J, leaving 12 bases between. The germline gives CDR1 DFQATT, CDR2 SNEGSKA (reference sequence). The CDR3 spells CSARDLGAGGELFC. In DNA form, the CDR3 reads TGCAGTGCTAGAGATCTGGGCGCCGGCGGGGAGCTGTTTTGT.

Of note for this clonotype: A junction end diverges from the germline sequence, so it may reflect a read error. This chain connects TRBV28 to TRBJ2-5; D gene uncertain. This CDR3 has 13 amino acids. Germline V lookup: CDR1 MDHEN, CDR2 SYDVKM. In DNA, the CDR3 is TGTGCCAGCACTGAGGTGTACCAAGAGACCCAATACTTC. It translates to CASTEVYQETQYF.

This clonotype was observed once. The rearrangement joins TRBV11-1 to TRBJ2-3, with 10 bases identical to TRBD2. Germline assignment: CDR1 SGHAT and CDR2 FQDESV (reference sequence). Trimming cost V 4 bases and J 8 bases; bases outside gene matches: 12. The CDR3 covers 16 residues. CDR3 region: CASSSIAGGNGVTQYF. The CDR3 DNA is TGTGCCAGCAGCTCCATAGCGGGGGGCAATGGTGTTACGCAGTATTTT.

The chain has TRBV28 and TRBJ2-3, with TRBD2 identical over 7 bases. With 7 bases clipped from V and 13 bases from J, the junction kept 23 bases outside the gene matches. CDR1 and CDR2 from the germline V gene are MDHEN and SYDVKM. The CDR3 length is 16 residues. CDR3 protein: CASTVGGYRGMSEKYF. The CDR3 DNA reads TGTGCCAGCACCGTGGGGGGGTACCGGGGGATGTCTGAAAAGTATTTT.